Listed below are T cell receptor beta chains from one sample, sequenced in a study of technical replicates of blood from several donors. Clones were sequenced by immunoSEQ multiplex PCR, and TCRdb holds only the in-frame ones, with some missing. The repertoire holds over 80,000 clones, with approximately 96% as singletons. Input material: T cells isolated from PBMCs. These receptors all stem from a human donor in good health. Both conserved end residues are trimmed from each CDR3. Fields, in order: J gene, V gene, CDR3 length, CDR3 protein.

TRBJ1-2,TRBV4-3,13,ASSPGTDANYGYT
TRBJ2-7,TRBV28,12,ASSSSGTSYEQY
TRBJ2-1,TRBV27,13,ASSPDRFGLDEQF
TRBJ1-2,TRBV21-1,12,ASSNGGQGHGYT
TRBJ1-2,TRBV30,10,AWSLKTAQIT
TRBJ1-1,TRBV10-3,17,AIRPNARQGAGENTEAF
TRBJ2-4,TRBV7-9,17,ASSLASPGLAGDKNIQY
TRBJ1-1,TRBV6-5,12,ASSQAGQGRQAF
TRBJ2-5,TRBV19,12,ASSIGTGIETQY
TRBJ2-7,TRBV9,12,ASSPSTGNYEQY
TRBJ2-1,TRBV7-4,15,ASSLGTGGVVCNEQF
TRBJ1-4,TRBV7-3,11,ASSLWGGEKLF
TRBJ2-7,TRBV5-6,14,ASSLEQGARVYEQY
TRBJ1-4,TRBV14,16,ASSQTGTGPPTNEKLF
TRBJ2-7,TRBV29-1,12,SVVPYGAIYEQY
TRBJ2-3,TRBV28,14,ASSSLAGGGSDTQY
TRBJ2-7,TRBV7-8,10,ASITQGYEQY
TRBJ2-2,TRBV27,13,ASSFVAGATGELF
TRBJ2-3,TRBV27,15,ASSPGLAGGSPDTQY
TRBJ1-1,TRBV28,15,ASSLGGFGVMNTEAF
TRBJ1-3,TRBV7-2,13,ASSLVSGAGNTIY
TRBJ1-2,TRBV19,11,ASSTGGVYSYT
TRBJ2-6,TRBV7-9,15,ASSAGTGGPGANVLT
TRBJ2-5,TRBV19,11,ASNSPPRETQY
TRBJ1-3,TRBV2,11,ATGFLERDTIY
TRBJ1-5,TRBV6-1,13,ASSEAGMVNQPQH
TRBJ2-7,TRBV27,18,ASSPYAKREGLLLNYEQY